The 15 T cell receptor beta chains below all came from one sample that was sequenced in a study of blood T cell repertoires in COVID-19. Method: immunoSEQ multiplex PCR; TCRdb's copy keeps in-frame clones and lacks some. The sample holds nearly 250,000 clones, about nine tenths seen once. The specimen sequenced was peripheral blood. Receptors were obtained from an older woman who had recovered from COVID-19.

The chain carries TRBV27 and TRBJ1-2, with D possibly being TRBD1 (5 bases). This CDR3 comprises 14 residues. Trimming took 1 base from V and 8 from J, leaving 14 bases between them. Germline V gives CDR1 MNHEY, CDR2 SMNVEV (reference sequence). CDR3: CASSLLRGAGGYTF. The CDR3, as DNA: TGTGCCAGCAGTTTATTGCGGGGCGCGGGAGGCTACACCTTC.

V and J are TRBV18 and TRBJ2-5; TRBD1 matches at 9 bases. With 4 bases clipped from V and 1 base from J, the junction kept 10 bases outside the gene matches. CDR3 length equals 17 residues. CDR1 is KGHSH and CDR2 is LQKENI in the germline V gene. CDR3 region: CASSQPTGGATQETQYF. Written as DNA, the CDR3 is TGTGCCAGCTCACAACCAACAGGGGGCGCTACCCAAGAGACCCAGTACTTC.

This chain uses TRBV6-9 with TRBJ1-5; the match to TRBD1 covers 7 bases. The CDR3 is made up of 17 amino acids. The V segment lost 5 bases and the J segment 2 bases; nucleotides outside the gene matches: 12. Germline CDR1 reads MNHGY; CDR2 reads SVAAGI. As DNA, the CDR3 is TGTGCCAGCAGTCCGTCCGGGACAGAAGAACGCAATCAGCCCCAGCATTTT. Amino acid sequence: CASSPSGTEERNQPQHF.

The chain recombines TRBV28 with TRBJ2-3; D is unresolved. The germline V gene has CDR1 MDHEN and CDR2 SYDVKM. Trimming stripped 10 bases from V and 2 bases from J, with 13 bases between. CDR3 length: 13 residues. Here the CDR3 DNA reads TGTGCCACCGGAGTGCCCAACACAGATACGCAGTATTTT. It yields the protein CATGVPNTDTQYF. Based on the CDR3 plus reference TRBV28 and TRBJ2-3, the full variable domain is DVKVTQSSRYLVKRTGEKVFLECVQDMDHENMFWYRQDPGLGLRLIYFSYDVKMKEKGDIPEGYSVSREKKERFSLILESASTNQTSMYLCATGVPNTDTQYFGPGTRLTVL.

The V gene is TRBV5-6, the J gene TRBJ1-5, with 7 bases aligning to TRBD1. This CDR3 is built from 15 residues. V lost 4 bases to trimming and J lost 0 bases; unmatched junction nucleotides: 4. The germline gives CDR1 SGHDT, CDR2 YYEEEE. CDR3 in DNA: TGTGCCAGCAGCCCGGGACAGATTAGCAATCAGCCCCAGCATTTT. Translation: CASSPGQISNQPQHF.

With regard to this clone: Other DNA variants within this sample encode the same CDR3. CDR3 sequence (DNA): TGCGCCAGCAGCTTGGAGCTGAATTCACCCCTCCACTTT. Protein sequence: CASSLELNSPLHF. The chain carries TRBV5-1 and TRBJ1-6; D not certain. There are 13 residues in the CDR3. V shed 0 bases and J shed 7 bases, with 5 bases lying between them. Germline CDR1 SGHRS, CDR2 YFSETQ. The complete variable domain, with remaining parts taken from reference TRBV5-1 and TRBJ1-6, reads KAGVTQTPRYLIKTRGQQVTLSCSPISGHRSVSWYQQTPGQGLQFLFEYFSETQRNKGNFPGRFSGRQFSNSRSEMNVSTLELGDSALYLCASSLELNSPLHFGNGTRLTVT.

The V call is TRBV9, the J call TRBJ1-2; D possibly corresponds to TRBD1 (5 bases). Germline assignment: CDR1 SGDLS and CDR2 YYNGEE. CDR3 length equals 13 residues. The germline V and J ends were trimmed by 0 bases and 4 bases, with 7 bases remaining between them. CDR3 residues: CASSVEQGYGYTF. CDR3 nucleotide sequence: TGTGCCAGCAGCGTAGAGCAGGGCTATGGCTACACCTTC.

Written as DNA, the CDR3 is TGTGCCAGCTCCCGAGACAGGTTTACTGAAGCTTTCTTT. This encodes CASSRDRFTEAFF. V usage is TRBV18 and J usage is TRBJ1-1, with D perhaps TRBD1 (6 bases). V was trimmed by 6 bases and J by 5 bases, leaving 13 bases between them. Germline V gene data show CDR1 as KGHSH and CDR2 as LQKENI. The CDR3 runs 13 residues.

This clone was observed a single time. The chain recombines TRBV24-1 with TRBJ1-5; the D is unclear. The CDR3 runs to 13 residues. V was shortened by 5 bases and J by 7 bases, with 11 bases between the two germline ends. From germline, CDR1 is KGHDR and CDR2 SFDVKD. The DNA of the CDR3 is TGTGCCACCAGTGTGGAGGGTCACCAGCCCCAGCATTTT. This translates into CATSVEGHQPQHF.

The chain joins TRBV2 to TRBJ1-5; maybe TRBD1 (6 bases). There are 15 residues in the CDR3. Germline assignment: CDR1 SNHLY and CDR2 FYNNEI. V lost 4 bases and J 5 bases, leaving 15 bases between the germline ends. The CDR3 DNA is TGTGCCAGCAGTGCTGGGGGCCAGTTTTATCAGCCCCAGCATTTT. Encoded protein: CASSAGGQFYQPQHF.

The chain combines TRBV7-8 with TRBJ2-1; 7 nucleotides align to TRBD1. V lost 8 bases, J lost 4 bases, and 8 bases stayed unmatched. CDR1 and CDR2 (germline): SGHVS, FQNEAQ. The CDR3 consists of 14 residues. The CDR3 DNA reads TGTGCCAGCCAAGGACAGGACAGATACAATGAGCAGTTCTTC. This sequence encodes CASQGQDRYNEQFF.

The chain has TRBV6-1 and TRBJ1-3; the D gene is possibly TRBD1 (5 bases). The V gene lost 0 bases and the J gene lost 3 bases, with 15 bases spanning the gap. Germline V gives CDR1 MNHNS, CDR2 SASEGT. The CDR3 runs 17 residues. The CDR3 DNA reads as TGTGCCAGCAGTGAAGCGCTTCCGAGGGGAGGTGGAAACACCATATATTTT. It translates to CASSEALPRGGGNTIYF.

This chain links TRBV5-1 with TRBJ2-3; TRBD2 matches at 9 bases. From germline, CDR1 is SGHRS and CDR2 YFSETQ. The ends lost 5 bases at V and 5 bases at J; junction bases unmatched: 9. The CDR3 contains 15 residues. In DNA form, the CDR3 reads TGCGCCAGCAGACGACCTAGCGGGGCGGAAGATACGCAGTATTTT. Translation gives CASRRPSGAEDTQYF.

The rearrangement joins TRBV3-1 (or the pseudogene TRBV3-2) to TRBJ2-1; 12 nucleotides agree with TRBD2. Unmatched junction bases numbered 5, after V lost 4 bases and J lost 4 bases. From germline, CDR1 is LGHDT and CDR2 YNNKEL (reference sequence). This CDR3 region has 16 residues. The CDR3 loop reads CASSLLAGGEYNEQFF. For the CDR3, the DNA is TGTGCCAGCAGCCTCCTAGCGGGGGGGGAATACAATGAGCAGTTCTTC.

This sequence joins TRBV7-2 and TRBJ1-2, with D possibly matching TRBD1 (6 bases). Trimming stripped 3 bases from V and 2 bases from J, with 10 bases between. This CDR3 region has 14 residues. Germline CDR1 is SGHTA and CDR2 is FQGNSA. The chain's CDR3 is CASSFTGPNYGYTF. The CDR3 DNA follows: TGTGCCAGCAGCTTTACAGGGCCCAACTATGGCTACACCTTC.